Each of the 22 T cell receptor beta chains below was sequenced from the same sample in a study of chemoradiotherapy in HPV16-positive cancers. The protocol was immunoSEQ multiplex PCR, while the TCRdb copy is restricted to in-frame clones and leaves out a portion. Found here are some 900 clones, nearly 90% of them singletons; the top ten hold over 8.5%. The specimen was tumor tissue, collected from a patient who underwent chemoradiotherapy. Receptor source: a human donor with HPV-associated anogenital cancer.

The chain joins TRBV6-6 to TRBJ1-6; the D is unclear. Deletions cut 2 bases from V and 4 bases from J, with 3 bases between. The length of the CDR3 is 13 residues. CDR1 and CDR2 (germline): MNHNY, SVGAGI (reference sequence). The CDR3 DNA sequence: TGTGCCAGCAGTTACCTATATAATTCACCCCTCCACTTT. It translates to CASSYLYNSPLHF.

This chain uses TRBV6-1 with TRBJ2-3, with a tentative D call TRBD2 (5 bases). V dropped 1 base and J dropped 7 bases, with 21 bases sitting between them. The CDR3 runs to 17 residues. Germline CDR1 and CDR2: MNHNS and SASEGT. The CDR3: CASSEVRGPGAGHTQYF. Written as DNA, the CDR3 is TGTGCCAGCAGTGAAGTTAGAGGGCCCGGTGCAGGCCATACGCAGTATTTT.

CDR3 residues: CASSLAGGSNTGELFF. DNA for the CDR3: TGTGCCAGCAGTTTAGCGGGGGGCTCGAACACCGGGGAGCTGTTTTTT. This chain uses TRBV2 with TRBJ2-2; 10 positions agree with TRBD2. The CDR3 totals 16 residues. Germline V gene data show CDR1 as SNHLY and CDR2 as FYNNEI. Trimming took 5 bases from V and 0 from J; bases not matched to a gene: 3.

The chain uses TRBV28 and TRBJ1-5; no clear D gene. The germline V gene has CDR1 MDHEN and CDR2 SYDVKM. The CDR3 sequence is 14 residues long. V was cut by 5 bases and J by 6 bases, with 14 bases left in between. CDR3 loop: CASSTPGRVQPQHF. DNA of the CDR3: TGTGCCAGCAGTACCCCTGGCCGCGTTCAGCCCCAGCATTTT. Together with reference TRBV28 and TRBJ1-5, the CDR3 gives the full variable domain: DVKVTQSSRYLVKRTGEKVFLECVQDMDHENMFWYRQDPGLGLRLIYFSYDVKMKEKGDIPEGYSVSREKKERFSLILESASTNQTSMYLCASSTPGRVQPQHFGDGTRLSIL.

The CDR3 nucleotides are TGCGCCAGCAGCTCGGGACTCCAGGTTGAAGCTTTCTTT. Translated: CASSSGLQVEAFF. The V and J genes are TRBV5-1 and TRBJ1-1, with a possible D match to TRBD1 (5 bases). CDR3 size: 13 residues. Trimming stripped 3 bases from V and 7 bases from J, with 13 bases between. Germline V gene data show CDR1 as SGHRS and CDR2 as YFSETQ. Full variable domain (outside the CDR3, taken from reference TRBV5-1 and TRBJ1-1): KAGVTQTPRYLIKTRGQQVTLSCSPISGHRSVSWYQQTPGQGLQFLFEYFSETQRNKGNFPGRFSGRQFSNSRSEMNVSTLELGDSALYLCASSSGLQVEAFFGQGTRLTVV.

The V call is TRBV7-2, the J call TRBJ1-1; D gene unclear. V was pared by 5 bases and J by 4 bases, with 14 bases between. Germline-derived CDR1 and CDR2 are SGHTA and FQGNSA. The CDR3 loop spans 14 amino acids. The CDR3 is CASSPGGLRTEAFF. The CDR3 DNA is TGTGCCAGCAGCCCGGGCGGGCTGCGCACTGAAGCTTTCTTT.

The chain carries TRBV28 and TRBJ1-2; D remains ambiguous. V was trimmed by 2 bases and J by 4 bases, leaving 29 bases between them. In germline, CDR1 is MDHEN, CDR2 SYDVKM. The CDR3 runs 20 residues. CDR3 residues: CASSLVQETSGSQLFYGYTF. The CDR3 DNA reads TGTGCCAGCAGTTTAGTCCAGGAGACTTCGGGGTCTCAGCTATTCTATGGCTACACCTTC.

This chain links TRBV6-1 with TRBJ1-3; the D is unclear. Germline V gene lookup returns CDR1 MNHNS and CDR2 SASEGT. Trimming pared 1 base from V and 0 bases from J, leaving 7 bases between. The CDR3 loop spans 15 amino acids. The CDR3 loop reads CASSEGRYSGNTIYF. CDR3 bases: TGTGCCAGCAGTGAAGGTCGCTACTCTGGAAACACCATATATTTT.

V and J are TRBV7-8 and TRBJ2-1; the D gene could be TRBD1 or TRBD2 (5 bases each). CDR1 is SGHVS and CDR2 is FQNEAQ in the germline V gene. The V and J ends lost 1 base and 7 bases respectively, with 11 bases between them. The CDR3 spans 14 residues. The CDR3 reads CASSLGDGTNEQFF. The CDR3 DNA follows: TGTGCCAGCAGCTTAGGGGACGGAACTAATGAGCAGTTCTTC.

This clone was seen more than once but under ten times. In DNA form, the CDR3 reads TGTGCCAGCAGTTCGGGACTAGTCACCACTGAGCAGTTCTTC. Its protein product is CASSSGLVTTEQFF. The V call is TRBV28, the J call TRBJ2-1; 8 bases agree with TRBD2. Germline lookup yields CDR1 MDHEN and CDR2 SYDVKM. The CDR3 loop spans 14 amino acids. J gave up 9 bases and V 4 bases, and 8 bases lay outside the gene matches. The whole variable domain, remainder taken from reference TRBV28 and TRBJ2-1, is DVKVTQSSRYLVKRTGEKVFLECVQDMDHENMFWYRQDPGLGLRLIYFSYDVKMKEKGDIPEGYSVSREKKERFSLILESASTNQTSMYLCASSSGLVTTEQFFGPGTRLTVL.

The chain carries TRBV5-8 and TRBJ1-5; 10 bases align to TRBD1. The CDR3 sequence is 16 residues long. V lost 0 bases, J lost 5 bases, and 5 bases stayed unmatched. Germline loops: CDR1 SGHTS, CDR2 YDEGEE. The CDR3 region has the DNA TGTGCCAGCAGCTTGGCGGGGACAGGGGCTGATCAGCCCCAGCATTTT. This translates into CASSLAGTGADQPQHF.

A single count supports this clone. The chain carries TRBV7-2 and TRBJ1-3; 8 bases match TRBD1. Trimming at V came to 4 bases and at J to 0 bases, leaving 5 bases not matched to a gene. This CDR3 comprises 16 residues. The V gene's germline CDR1 is SGHTA and CDR2 FQGNSA. The CDR3 DNA is TGTGCCAGCAGCTCGCAGGGGGCCATCTCTGGAAACACCATATATTTT. It yields the protein CASSSQGAISGNTIYF. Looking up the rest from reference TRBV7-2 and TRBJ1-3 gives the full variable domain: GAGVSQSPSNKVTEKGKDVELRCDPISGHTALYWYRQSLGQGLEFLIYFQGNSAPDKSGLPSDRFSAERTGGSVSTLTIQRTQQEDSAVYLCASSSQGAISGNTIYFGEGSWLTVV.

The CDR3 region is CASSGGQEGYTF. As DNA, the CDR3 is TGTGCCAGCAGTGGGGGACAGGAGGGCTACACCTTC. The chain uses TRBV28 and TRBJ1-2, with TRBD1 identical over 8 bases. Per germline, CDR1 MDHEN and CDR2 SYDVKM. This CDR3 has 12 residues. V shed 5 bases and J 8 bases; nucleotides not matched to a gene: 4.

The chain combines TRBV6-6 with TRBJ1-2; TRBD1 is a possible D gene (5 bases). The CDR3 spans 14 residues. V lost 5 bases and J lost 4, with 14 bases in between. Per germline, CDR1 MNHNY and CDR2 SVGAGI (reference sequence). This CDR3 reads CASSGSLDSYGYTF. Here the CDR3 DNA reads TGTGCCAGCAGTGGATCTCTAGACAGCTATGGCTACACCTTC.

V gene TRBV5-4 combines with J gene TRBJ2-5, with D possibly matching TRBD1 (6 bases). The germline V and J ends were trimmed by 2 bases and 4 bases, with 12 bases remaining between them. Germline loops: CDR1 SGHNT, CDR2 YYREEE (reference sequence). The CDR3 spans 14 residues. The CDR3 here is CASSLPQGTETQYF. CDR3 nucleotides: TGTGCCAGCAGCTTACCGCAGGGGACAGAGACCCAGTACTTC.

This clone was seen just once. J is TRBJ2-7 and V is TRBV5-5; 7 positions agree with TRBD1. CDR3 length: 15 amino acids. J lost 1 base, V lost 4 bases, and 8 bases had no gene match. In germline, CDR1 is SGHKS, CDR2 YYEKEE (reference sequence). The CDR3 is CASSVTQGVSYEQYF. In DNA, the CDR3 is TGTGCCAGCAGCGTGACGCAGGGGGTGTCCTACGAGCAGTACTTC.

This rearrangement joins TRBV7-2 to TRBJ2-1; D unresolved. Trimming left V 5 bases short and J 5 bases short, with 13 bases between. The germline V gene has CDR1 SGHTA and CDR2 FQGNSA. The CDR3 extends over 14 amino acids. In nucleotides, the CDR3 is TGTGCCAGCAGCCGTCGCGGCATAAACAATGAGCAGTTCTTC. Its translation is CASSRRGINNEQFF. The full variable domain, its missing parts supplied by reference TRBV7-2 and TRBJ2-1, is GAGVSQSPSNKVTEKGKDVELRCDPISGHTALYWYRQSLGQGLEFLIYFQGNSAPDKSGLPSDRFSAERTGGSVSTLTIQRTQQEDSAVYLCASSRRGINNEQFFGPGTRLTVL.

The chain recombines TRBV5-8 with TRBJ1-1; maybe TRBD1 (5 bases). The CDR3 consists of 13 residues. V gave up 0 bases and J gave up 4 bases, with 7 bases separating them. The germline V gene has CDR1 SGHTS and CDR2 YDEGEE. CDR3 residues: CASSLGQTTEAFF. CDR3 in DNA: TGTGCCAGCAGCTTGGGACAGACCACTGAAGCTTTCTTT.

This clone was counted between two and nine times. The chain links TRBV29-1 to TRBJ1-2; 10 bases match TRBD1. Trimming removed 5 bases from V and 2 bases from J; junction bases left unmatched: 5. The germline CDR1 and CDR2 sequences are SQVTM and ANQGSEA. The CDR3 is made up of 14 amino acids. This chain's CDR3 is CSVRSGQGNYGYTF. CDR3 DNA sequence: TGCAGCGTTCGATCGGGACAGGGGAACTATGGCTACACCTTC.

This sequence joins TRBV11-2 and TRBJ1-1; D perhaps matches TRBD1 (6 bases). The V and J ends lost 1 base and 10 bases respectively, with 13 bases between them. This CDR3 spans 13 amino acids. The germline V gene encodes CDR1 SGHAT and CDR2 FQNNGV. DNA of the CDR3: TGTGCCAGCAGCTTAGTCTCCTGGGGGGCAGCTTTCTTT. Translating it yields CASSLVSWGAAFF.

CDR3 in amino acids: CASSLTQGHQPQHF. CDR3 in DNA: TGTGCCAGCAGTTTGACGCAGGGCCACCAGCCCCAGCATTTT. The chain joins TRBV28 to TRBJ1-5, with TRBD1 as a possible D gene (5 bases). Trimming removed 3 bases from V and 7 bases from J, with 13 bases in between. The CDR3 length is 14 residues. Germline V gene lookup returns CDR1 MDHEN and CDR2 SYDVKM.

CDR3 coding DNA: TGTGCCTGGACCGATCAGGGGGGTCGAGCTTTCTTT. Its translation: CAWTDQGGRAFF. The chain combines TRBV30 with TRBJ1-1, with TRBD1 identical over 7 bases. CDR3 size: 12 residues. CDR1 GTSNPN and CDR2 SVGIG come from the germline V gene (reference sequence). V lost 4 bases and J lost 10; bases outside the gene matches: 9.